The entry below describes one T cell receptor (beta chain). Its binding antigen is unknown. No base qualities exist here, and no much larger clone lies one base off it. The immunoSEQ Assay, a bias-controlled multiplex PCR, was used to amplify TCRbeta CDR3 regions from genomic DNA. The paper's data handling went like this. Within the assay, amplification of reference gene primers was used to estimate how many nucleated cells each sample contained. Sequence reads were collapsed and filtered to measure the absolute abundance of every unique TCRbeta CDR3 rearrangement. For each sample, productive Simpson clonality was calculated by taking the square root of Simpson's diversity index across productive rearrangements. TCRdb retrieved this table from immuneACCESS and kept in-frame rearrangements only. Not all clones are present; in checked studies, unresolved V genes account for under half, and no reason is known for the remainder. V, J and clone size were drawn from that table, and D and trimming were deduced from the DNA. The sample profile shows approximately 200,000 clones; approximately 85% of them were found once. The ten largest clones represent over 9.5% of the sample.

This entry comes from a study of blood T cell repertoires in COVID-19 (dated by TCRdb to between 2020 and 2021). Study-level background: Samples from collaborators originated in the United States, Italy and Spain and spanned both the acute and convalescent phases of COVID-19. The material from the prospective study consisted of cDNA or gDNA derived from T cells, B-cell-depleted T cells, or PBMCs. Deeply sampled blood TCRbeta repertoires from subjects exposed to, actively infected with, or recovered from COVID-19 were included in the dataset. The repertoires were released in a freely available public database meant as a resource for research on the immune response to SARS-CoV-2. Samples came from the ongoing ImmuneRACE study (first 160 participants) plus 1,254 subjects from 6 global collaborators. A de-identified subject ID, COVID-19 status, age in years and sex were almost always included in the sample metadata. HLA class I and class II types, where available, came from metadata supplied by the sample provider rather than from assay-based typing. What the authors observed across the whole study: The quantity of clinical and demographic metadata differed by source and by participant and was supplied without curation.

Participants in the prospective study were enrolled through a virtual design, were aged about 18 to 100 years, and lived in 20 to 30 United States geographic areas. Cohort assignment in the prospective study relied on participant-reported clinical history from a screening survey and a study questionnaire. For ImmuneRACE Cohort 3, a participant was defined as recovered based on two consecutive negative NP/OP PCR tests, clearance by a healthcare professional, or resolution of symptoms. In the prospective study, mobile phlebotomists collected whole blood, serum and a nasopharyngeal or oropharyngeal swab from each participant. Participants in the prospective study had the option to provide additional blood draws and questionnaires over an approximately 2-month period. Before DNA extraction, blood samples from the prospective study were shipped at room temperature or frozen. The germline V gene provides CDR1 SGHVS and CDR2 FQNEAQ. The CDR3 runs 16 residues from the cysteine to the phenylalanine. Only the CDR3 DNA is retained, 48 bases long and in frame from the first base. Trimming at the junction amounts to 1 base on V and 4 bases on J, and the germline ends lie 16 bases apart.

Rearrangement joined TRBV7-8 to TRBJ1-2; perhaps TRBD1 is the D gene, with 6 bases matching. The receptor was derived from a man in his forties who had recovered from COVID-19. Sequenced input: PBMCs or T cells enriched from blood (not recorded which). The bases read TGTGCCAGCAGCTTAGATGGGCAGGGGCGTCTCTATGGCTACACCTTC. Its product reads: CASSLDGQGRLYGYTF.